One and the same sample provided the 23 T cell receptor beta chains below, sequenced in a study of T cells after posttransplantation cyclophosphamide. Methotrexate plus calcineurin inhibitor accompanied controls' myeloablative marrow transplants; sampling was 1 year later. Sequencing was performed with immunoSEQ multiplex PCR; in TCRdb, only in-frame clones are kept and a portion is missing. The sample has 3,000 to 4,000 clones, about four fifths seen once. The sequencing here drew on PBMCs, taken after allogeneic stem cell transplant with calcineurin inhibitor and methotrexate. The receptors stem from a female patient aged 50-59 years who received an allogeneic stem cell transplant from an unrelated donor, was CMV-positive, and had acute and chronic GVHD. Some T cells may be supplied by the graft donor.

The genes are TRBV5-5 and TRBJ2-5; 8 bases are shared with TRBD2. The DNA end lines up better with TRBJ2-7; the J call may be wrong. This CDR3 has 16 residues. The germline V gene encodes CDR1 SGHKS and CDR2 YYEKEE (reference sequence). The CDR3 DNA sequence: TGTGCCAGCAGCTTAGACACTAGCGGAACACTCTACGAGCAGTACTTC. Encoded protein: CASSLDTSGTLYEQYF.

By share of the sample, this clone is large. The chain is built from TRBV11-2 and TRBJ2-7; 9 bases align to TRBD1. The junction had 2 bases not matched to a gene; V was cut back by 1 base and J by 1 base. The CDR3 spans 15 residues. Germline V gene data show CDR1 as SGHAT and CDR2 as FQNNGV. CDR3 protein: CASSLGGQGSYEQYF. The CDR3 coding sequence is TGTGCCAGCAGCTTAGGGGGACAGGGATCCTACGAGCAGTACTTC.

V gene TRBV10-1 combines with J gene TRBJ2-3; possible D gene TRBD2, 6 bases. Per the germline V gene, CDR1 is WNHNN and CDR2 is SYGVQD (reference sequence). The CDR3 covers 15 residues. V was shortened by 4 bases and J by 1 base, with 12 bases between the two germline ends. The CDR3 DNA follows: TGCGCCAGCAGTGTGGAGACTAGAGGCACAGATACGCAGTATTTT. Residues: CASSVETRGTDTQYF.

V and J are TRBV5-1 and TRBJ2-2, with 9 positions matching TRBD2. The CDR3 runs 15 residues. The V and J ends lost 7 bases and 2 bases, in that order; junction bases with no gene match: 6. Germline lookup yields CDR1 SGHRS and CDR2 YFSETQ. The CDR3 protein is CASGVSGSNTGELFF. The CDR3 region has the DNA TGCGCCAGCGGAGTTAGCGGGAGTAACACCGGGGAGCTGTTTTTT. Full variable domain (missing parts from reference TRBV5-1 and TRBJ2-2): KAGVTQTPRYLIKTRGQQVTLSCSPISGHRSVSWYQQTPGQGLQFLFEYFSETQRNKGNFPGRFSGRQFSNSRSEMNVSTLELGDSALYLCASGVSGSNTGELFFGEGSRLTVL.

This chain uses TRBV7-9 with TRBJ1-1; 9 positions agree with TRBD1. Trimming removed 3 bases from V and 7 bases from J; junction bases left unmatched: 12. CDR3 length: 16 amino acids. Germline-derived CDR1 and CDR2 are SEHNR and FQNEAQ (reference sequence). The CDR3 region has the DNA TGTGCCAGCAGCTTCCGGACAGGGGATTTTTCGTTTGAAGCTTTCTTT. Translation: CASSFRTGDFSFEAFF.

The rearrangement uses TRBV7-9 and TRBJ1-5; tentatively, D is TRBD1 (5 bases). CDR3 length equals 14 residues. The germline gives CDR1 SEHNR, CDR2 FQNEAQ (reference sequence). The ends were cut back, 1 base at V and 9 bases at J, with 13 bases in the middle. CDR3 coding DNA: TGTGCCAGCAGCTTAGGGGGCTCAGACCGGCCCCAGCATTTT. Its translation is CASSLGGSDRPQHF.

This clone was counted a few times. The CDR3: CASSYAGNSNQPQHF. CDR3 bases: TGTGCCAGCAGTTACGCGGGGAATAGCAATCAGCCCCAGCATTTT. This chain joins TRBV28 and TRBJ1-5; D unresolved. V was trimmed by 4 bases and J by 0 bases, leaving 10 bases between them. This CDR3 has 15 residues. Germline V gene sequence: CDR1 MDHEN, CDR2 SYDVKM.

The chain couples TRBV5-1 to TRBJ1-2, with D possibly TRBD1 on 6 matching bases. CDR1 is SGHRS and CDR2 is YFSETQ in the germline V gene. V was clipped by 0 bases and J by 5 bases, with 11 bases between them. The CDR3 spans 14 residues. CDR3 sequence reads: CASSLDRAQYGYTF. DNA for the CDR3: TGCGCCAGCAGCTTGGACAGGGCACAGTATGGCTACACCTTC.

This rearrangement joins TRBV9 to TRBJ2-4; no definite D call. The CDR3 loop spans 16 amino acids. Germline CDR1 and CDR2: SGDLS and YYNGEE. Between the trimmed V and J ends, which lost 1 base and 3 bases, there was a span of 14 bases. CDR3 sequence reads: CASSVSTTSGKNIQYF. DNA of the CDR3: TGTGCCAGCAGCGTATCAACAACGTCTGGCAAAAACATTCAGTACTTC.

The chain couples TRBV15 to TRBJ2-5, with D perhaps matching TRBD1 (6 bases). Judging by the DNA end, TRBJ2-7 fits better; the J call may be wrong. This CDR3 region has 14 residues. Germline V gene lookup returns CDR1 LNHNV and CDR2 YYDKDF (reference sequence). This CDR3 reads CATSRRRGGYEQYF. The CDR3 coding sequence is TGTGCCACCAGCAGGCGGAGAGGGGGATACGAGCAGTACTTC.

The V gene is TRBV20-1, the J gene TRBJ2-5; no reliable D call. The CDR3 is made up of 10 amino acids. V lost 3 bases and J lost 5, with 4 bases in between. Germline V gene data show CDR1 as DFQATT and CDR2 as SNEGSKA (reference sequence). In nucleotides, the CDR3 is TGCAGTGCTAGTCAGGAGACCCAGTACTTC. Protein: CSASQETQYF.

The rearrangement links TRBV14 to TRBJ2-1; 12 bases are a match to TRBD2. The germline V gene has CDR1 SGHDN and CDR2 FVKESK. The CDR3 contains 19 residues. Unmatched junction bases numbered 11, after V lost 4 bases and J lost 1 base. CDR3 region: CASSPPGRTSGTSYNEQFF. The CDR3 nucleotides read TGTGCCAGCAGCCCGCCGGGACGGACTAGCGGGACTTCCTACAATGAGCAGTTCTTC. Based on the CDR3 plus reference TRBV14 and TRBJ2-1, the full variable domain is EAGVTQFPSHSVIEKGQTVTLRCDPISGHDNLYWYRRVMGKEIKFLLHFVKESKQDESGMPNNRFLAERTGGTYSTLKVQPAELEDSGVYFCASSPPGRTSGTSYNEQFFGPGTRLTVL.

The chain has TRBV27 and TRBJ1-5, with D maybe TRBD1 (6 bases). Germline CDR1 and CDR2: MNHEY and SMNVEV (reference sequence). This CDR3 contains 11 residues. This CDR3 is CATGFKQPQHF. CDR3 nucleotides: TGTGCTACAGGGTTTAAGCAGCCCCAGCATTTT.

The J gene is TRBJ1-1, the V gene TRBV4-1; D is possibly TRBD1 (6 bases). CDR3 size: 16 residues. Germline-derived CDR1 and CDR2 are MGHRA and YSYEKL. V lost 5 bases and J 4 bases, leaving 20 bases between the germline ends. This chain's CDR3 is CASSSRGSAGATEAFF. The CDR3 DNA reads TGCGCCAGCAGCTCCAGAGGCAGTGCGGGGGCCACTGAAGCTTTCTTT.

This clone was detected ten times or more. This chain joins TRBV7-8 and TRBJ2-7; 14 bases fit TRBD2. The V segment lost 5 bases and the J segment 5 bases; nucleotides outside the gene matches: 11. The CDR3 is made up of 17 amino acids. Per the germline V gene, CDR1 is SGHVS and CDR2 is FQNEAQ. The CDR3 DNA is TGTGCCAGCAGCCTAGGGACTAGCGGGAGTATGCTAGACGAGCAGTACTTC. It yields the protein CASSLGTSGSMLDEQYF.

This clone is medium-sized by share. V is TRBV27 and J is TRBJ2-1; TRBD2 aligns across 8 bases. Trimming removed 2 bases from V and 7 bases from J; junction bases left unmatched: 10. CDR3 length: 16 amino acids. CDR1 MNHEY and CDR2 SMNVEV come from the germline V gene (reference sequence). The CDR3 coding sequence is TGTGCCAGCAGTTTAGAAGGAGCGGGGGTGGCAAATGAGCAGTTCTTC. This translates into CASSLEGAGVANEQFF.

This clone appeared once. The chain has TRBV18 and TRBJ2-1; 11 nucleotides agree with TRBD2. Per germline, CDR1 KGHSH and CDR2 LQKENI. V lost 4 bases, J lost 8 bases, and 4 bases stayed unmatched. The CDR3 contains 14 residues. In nucleotides, the CDR3 is TGTGCCAGCTCACTGACTAGCGGGATTGATGAGCAGTTCTTC. Translated, it gives CASSLTSGIDEQFF.

V is TRBV5-1 and J is TRBJ1-2; 8 nucleotides match TRBD1. Germline trimming cut 3 bases from V and 5 bases from J; bases unmatched to any gene: 6. Germline CDR1 reads SGHRS; CDR2 reads YFSETQ. This CDR3 spans 14 amino acids. The CDR3 reads CASSYQQGGYGYTF. CDR3 sequence (DNA): TGCGCCAGCAGCTACCAACAGGGGGGGTATGGCTACACCTTC.

The chain links TRBV5-4 to TRBJ1-1; 7 positions agree with TRBD1. CDR3 length equals 13 residues. CDR1 SGHNT and CDR2 YYREEE come from the germline V gene (reference sequence). Unmatched junction bases numbered 7, after V lost 5 bases and J lost 6 bases. CDR3 region: CASSFDRAAEAFF. CDR3 sequence (DNA): TGTGCCAGCAGTTTTGACAGGGCGGCTGAAGCTTTCTTT. The whole variable domain, remainder taken from reference TRBV5-4 and TRBJ1-1, is ETGVTQSPTHLIKTRGQQVTLRCSSQSGHNTVSWYQQALGQGPQFIFQYYREEENGRGNFPPRFSGLQFPNYSSELNVNALELDDSALYLCASSFDRAAEAFFGQGTRLTVV.

The rearrangement uses TRBV9 and TRBJ2-5; TRBD2 matches 16 bases. J was trimmed by 5 bases and V by 3 bases; bases with no gene match: 7. This CDR3 comprises 17 residues. CDR1 is SGDLS and CDR2 is YYNGEE in the germline V gene. CDR3 residues: CASSDPGLAGGRETQYF. The CDR3 nucleotides read TGTGCCAGCAGCGACCCGGGACTAGCGGGGGGGCGGGAGACCCAGTACTTC.

This rearrangement joins TRBV15 to TRBJ1-4, with 9 bases identical to TRBD1. Germline V lookup: CDR1 LNHNV, CDR2 YYDKDF (reference sequence). V dropped 4 bases and J dropped 4; count of bases not matched to a gene: 7. This CDR3 has 16 amino acids. In DNA, the CDR3 is TGTGCCACCAGCACACAGGGGGCGCGGGTTAATGAAAAACTGTTTTTT. This sequence encodes CATSTQGARVNEKLFF.

The genes are TRBV18 and TRBJ1-2; D is undetermined. The CDR3 totals 15 residues. The germline V gene encodes CDR1 KGHSH and CDR2 LQKENI. Trimming removed 5 bases from V and 0 bases from J, with 13 bases in between. CDR3 sequence (DNA): TGTGCCAGCTCATCCCGGGAGAGCTCTAACTATGGCTACACCTTC. Translating gives CASSSRESSNYGYTF. The variable domain in full, completed from reference TRBV18 and TRBJ1-2, reads NAGVMQNPRHLVRRRGQEARLRCSPMKGHSHVYWYRQLPEEGLKFMVYLQKENIIDESGMPKERFSAEFPKEGPSILRIQQVVRGDSAAYFCASSSRESSNYGYTFGSGTRLTVV.

The chain combines TRBV19 with TRBJ2-3, with 14 bases that match TRBD2. Germline assignment: CDR1 LNHDA and CDR2 SQIVND (reference sequence). This CDR3 has 15 residues. Trimming removed 6 bases from V and 8 bases from J; junction bases left unmatched: 7. CDR3 in amino acids: CASRTSGRALGTQYF. CDR3 bases: TGTGCCAGTAGGACTAGCGGGAGGGCCTTGGGTACGCAGTATTTT.